The 17 T cell receptor beta chains given below trace back to one sample, sequenced in a study of T cell responses to AZD1222 COVID-19 vaccine. Generated by immunoSEQ multiplex PCR, the TCRdb table keeps only in-frame clones and is missing some. Of some 140,000 clones listed, more than 85% are singletons. Sequenced here: peripheral blood, sampled on day 0 of AZD1222 vaccination. The origin of the receptors is an adult in good health.

The chain joins TRBV19 to TRBJ1-1; the match to TRBD1 covers 10 bases. J lost 4 bases, V lost 9 bases, and 11 bases had no gene match. The CDR3 consists of 15 residues. The V gene's germline CDR1 is LNHDA and CDR2 SQIVND (reference sequence). CDR3 nucleotides: TGTGCCAGCAACCGACAGGGGGCTAGCGGCACTGAAGCTTTCTTT. Protein sequence: CASNRQGASGTEAFF.

The gene calls are TRBV6-5 and TRBJ2-7; 7 bases are a match to TRBD2. In germline, CDR1 is MNHEY, CDR2 SVGAGI. V trimming: 2 bases; J trimming: 4 bases; junction bases outside the gene matches: 2. The CDR3 contains 13 residues. The CDR3 coding sequence is TGTGCCAGCAGTTACGGGGGGGAATACGAGCAGTACTTC. Translating gives CASSYGGEYEQYF.

The chain couples TRBV4-2 to TRBJ2-4; 11 bases agree with TRBD2. V lost 1 base to trimming and J lost 0 bases; unmatched junction nucleotides: 17. The V gene's germline CDR1 is LGHNA and CDR2 YNFKEQ. This CDR3 spans 22 amino acids. The CDR3: CASSQGGVAASGRYLAKNIQYF. Here the CDR3 DNA reads TGTGCCAGCAGCCAAGGGGGAGTCGCGGCTAGCGGGAGGTACCTAGCCAAAAACATTCAGTACTTC.

The CDR3 bases are TGTGCCGCCGCCGACAGGGGGCGTACTGAAGCTTTCTTT. Translation gives CAAADRGRTEAFF. V is TRBV27 and J is TRBJ1-1; 10 bases agree with TRBD1. V was clipped by 11 bases and J by 5 bases; unmatched bases: 8. There are 13 residues in the CDR3. In germline, CDR1 is MNHEY, CDR2 SMNVEV (reference sequence).

V is TRBV3-1 (or the pseudogene TRBV3-2) and J is TRBJ2-1; the match to TRBD2 covers 13 bases. The germline V gene encodes CDR1 LGHDT and CDR2 YNNKEL (reference sequence). V lost 1 base and J lost 2; bases outside the gene matches: 14. The CDR3 spans 21 residues. The CDR3 DNA reads as TGTGCCAGCAGCCAAGGTTCCCGACTAGCGGGAGGCTCAGGGACCTACAATGAGCAGTTCTTC. Encoded protein: CASSQGSRLAGGSGTYNEQFF.

The chain links TRBV25-1 to TRBJ1-6; D remains unclear. Germline CDR1 and CDR2: MGHDK and SYGVNS. Trimming left V 3 bases short and J 6 bases short, with 9 bases between. CDR3 length equals 14 residues. The CDR3 here is CASSDALGNSPLHF. DNA of the CDR3: TGTGCCAGCAGTGACGCCCTGGGTAATTCACCCCTCCACTTT.

The rearrangement joins TRBV7-9 to TRBJ1-1; a weak D match, TRBD1 (5 bases). Trimming took 7 bases from V and 2 from J, leaving 11 bases between them. Germline V CDR1 and CDR2: SEHNR, FQNEAQ (reference sequence). This CDR3 comprises 13 residues. CDR3 sequence: CASNRDRNTEAFF. The DNA for the CDR3 is TGTGCCAGCAACCGCGACAGAAACACTGAAGCTTTCTTT.

The chain recombines TRBV24-1 with TRBJ2-4, with D unresolved. This CDR3 is built from 12 residues. Germline CDR1 KGHDR, CDR2 SFDVKD. Between the trimmed V and J ends, which lost 12 bases and 11 bases, there was a span of 19 bases. The CDR3 sequence is CAVSNTWSVQYF. The CDR3 region has the DNA TGTGCCGTCTCGAACACCTGGAGCGTTCAGTACTTC.

This clone showed up just once. The V and J genes are TRBV19 and TRBJ2-7, with unresolved D. Trimming shortened V by 1 base and J by 2 bases, and 6 bases separated the two germline ends. The CDR3 is 13 residues long. Looked up from germline, CDR1 is LNHDA and CDR2 is SQIVND (reference sequence). The chain's CDR3 is CASSIGPAYEQYF. CDR3 sequence (DNA): TGTGCCAGTAGTATAGGGCCGGCCTACGAGCAGTACTTC.

The rearrangement uses TRBV6-6 and TRBJ2-1; weak D call: TRBD1 (5 bases). Germline V lookup: CDR1 MNHNY, CDR2 SVGAGI (reference sequence). The V end lost 5 bases, the J end lost 4 bases, and 6 bases lay between the germline ends. CDR3 size: 12 residues. The CDR3: CASSRQYNEQFF. The CDR3 DNA reads as TGTGCCAGCAGTCGACAGTACAATGAGCAGTTCTTC.

This sequence joins TRBV29-1 and TRBJ2-1; D unresolved. The CDR3 length is 11 residues. Looked up from germline, CDR1 is SQVTM and CDR2 is ANQGSEA. V was clipped by 5 bases and J by 5 bases, with 7 bases between them. CDR3 in DNA: TGCAGCGTTTTCCGCCACAATGAGCAGTTCTTC. This codes for CSVFRHNEQFF.

V gene TRBV19 combines with J gene TRBJ2-2; D gene ambiguous. Looked up from germline, CDR1 is LNHDA and CDR2 is SQIVND (reference sequence). The CDR3 has 14 residues. V was cut by 9 bases and J by 0 bases, with 11 bases left in between. The CDR3 loop is CASTRTSNTGELFF. CDR3 DNA sequence: TGTGCCAGCACACGGACCTCGAACACCGGGGAGCTGTTTTTT.

The rearrangement joins TRBV27 to TRBJ2-7, with D tentatively TRBD1 (5 bases). The V end was cut by 5 bases, the J end by 2 bases, with 13 bases between. CDR1 is MNHEY, CDR2 SMNVEV, per germline (reference sequence). CDR3 length: 14 amino acids. The CDR3 nucleotides read TGTGCCAGCAGTGAGGCAGGGCGAACCTACGAGCAGTACTTC. This sequence encodes CASSEAGRTYEQYF.

V usage is TRBV5-4 and J usage is TRBJ1-1, with D tentatively TRBD1 (5 bases). V lost 4 bases and J 6 bases, leaving 16 bases between the germline ends. The germline CDR1 and CDR2 sequences are SGHNT and YYREEE (reference sequence). The CDR3 is 14 amino acids. The CDR3 loop is CASSLDLGGSEAFF. The DNA for the CDR3 is TGTGCCAGCAGCCTGGATCTTGGGGGGTCTGAAGCTTTCTTT.

J is TRBJ1-1 and V is TRBV9; D might be TRBD1 (6 bases). The V gene's germline CDR1 is SGDLS and CDR2 YYNGEE. CDR3 length: 18 residues. The V gene lost 3 bases and the J gene lost 1 base, with 22 bases spanning the gap. CDR3 bases: TGTGCCAGCAGCGGAACTTTAGGGGGAACCAGTTCGAACACTGAAGCTTTCTTT. This codes for CASSGTLGGTSSNTEAFF.

The rearrangement joins TRBV3-1 (or the pseudogene TRBV3-2) to TRBJ2-7; D may be TRBD2 (6 bases). This CDR3 contains 18 residues. CDR1 is LGHDT, CDR2 YNNKEL, per germline (reference sequence). V shed 0 bases and J shed 3 bases, with 21 bases lying between them. CDR3 bases: TGTGCCAGCAGCCAAGATCTTGGGACTCCCCTCGGAAACTACGAGCAGTACTTC. Encoded protein: CASSQDLGTPLGNYEQYF.

The chain is built from TRBV11-3 and TRBJ1-1, with D possibly matching TRBD1 (5 bases). Per germline, CDR1 SGHNT and CDR2 YENEEA. V was pared by 1 base and J by 3 bases, with 6 bases between. The CDR3 is 13 residues long. This CDR3 is CASSLAGYTEAFF. CDR3 coding DNA: TGTGCCAGCAGCTTAGCAGGGTACACTGAAGCTTTCTTT.